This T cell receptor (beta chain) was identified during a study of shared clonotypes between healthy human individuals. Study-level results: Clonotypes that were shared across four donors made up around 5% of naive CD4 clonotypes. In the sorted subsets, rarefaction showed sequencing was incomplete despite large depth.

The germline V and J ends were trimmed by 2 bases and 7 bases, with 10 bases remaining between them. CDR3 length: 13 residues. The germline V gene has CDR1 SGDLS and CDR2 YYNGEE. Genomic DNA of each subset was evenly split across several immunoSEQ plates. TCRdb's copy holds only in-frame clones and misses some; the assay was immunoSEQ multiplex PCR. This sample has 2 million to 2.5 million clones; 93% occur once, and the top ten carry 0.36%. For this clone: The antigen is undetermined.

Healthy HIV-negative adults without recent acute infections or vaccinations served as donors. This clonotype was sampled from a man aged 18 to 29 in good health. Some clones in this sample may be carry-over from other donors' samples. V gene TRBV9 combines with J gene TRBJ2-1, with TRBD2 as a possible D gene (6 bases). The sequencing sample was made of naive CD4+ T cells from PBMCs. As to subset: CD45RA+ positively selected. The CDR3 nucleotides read TGTGCCAGCAGCGTTTCTAGCGCGAATGAGCAGTTCTTC. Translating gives CASSVSSANEQFF.